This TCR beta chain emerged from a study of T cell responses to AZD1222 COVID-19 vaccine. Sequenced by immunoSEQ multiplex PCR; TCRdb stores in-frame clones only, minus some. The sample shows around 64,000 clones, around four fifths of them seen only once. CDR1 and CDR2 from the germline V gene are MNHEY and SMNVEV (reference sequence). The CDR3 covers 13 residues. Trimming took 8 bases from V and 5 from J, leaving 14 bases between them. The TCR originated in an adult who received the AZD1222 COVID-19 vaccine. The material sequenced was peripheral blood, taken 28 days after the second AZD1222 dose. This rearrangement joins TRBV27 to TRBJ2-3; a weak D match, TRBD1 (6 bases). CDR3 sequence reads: CASCRTGQDTQYF. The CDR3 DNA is TGTGCCAGCTGTAGGACGGGACAAGATACGCAGTATTTT.